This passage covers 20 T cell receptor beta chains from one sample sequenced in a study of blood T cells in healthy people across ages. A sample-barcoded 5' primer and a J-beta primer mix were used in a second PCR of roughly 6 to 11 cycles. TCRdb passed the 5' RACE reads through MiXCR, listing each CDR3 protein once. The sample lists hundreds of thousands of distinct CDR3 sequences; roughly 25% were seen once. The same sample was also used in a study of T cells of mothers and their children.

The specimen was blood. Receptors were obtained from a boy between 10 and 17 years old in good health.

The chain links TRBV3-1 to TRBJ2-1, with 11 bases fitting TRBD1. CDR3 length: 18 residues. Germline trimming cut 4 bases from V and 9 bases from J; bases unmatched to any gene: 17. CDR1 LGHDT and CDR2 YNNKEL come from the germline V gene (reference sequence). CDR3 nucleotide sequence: TGTGCCAGCAGCCGGATGTTATCGGACAGGGGGCGTCAAGGTGAGCAGTTCTTC. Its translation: CASSRMLSDRGRQGEQFF.

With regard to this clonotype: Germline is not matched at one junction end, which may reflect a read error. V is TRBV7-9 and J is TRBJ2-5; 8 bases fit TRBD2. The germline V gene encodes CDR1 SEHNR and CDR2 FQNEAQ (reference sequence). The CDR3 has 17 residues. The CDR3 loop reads CASSSTPGLDAYNEQLF. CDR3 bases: TGTGCCAGCAGCTCGACCCCGGGACTAGACGCCTACAATGAGCAGCTCTTC. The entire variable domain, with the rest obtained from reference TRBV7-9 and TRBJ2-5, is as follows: DTGVSQNPRHKITKRGQNVTFRCDPISEHNRLYWYRQTLGQGPEFLTYFQNEAQLEKSRLLSDRFSAERPKGSFSTLEIQRTEQGDSAMYLCASSSTPGLDAYNEQLFGPGTRLLVL.

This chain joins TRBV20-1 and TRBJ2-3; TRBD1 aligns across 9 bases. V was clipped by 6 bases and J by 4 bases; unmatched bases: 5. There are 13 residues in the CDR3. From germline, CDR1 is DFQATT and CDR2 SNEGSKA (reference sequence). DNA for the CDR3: TGCAGTGCCCAACAGGGGGCGGCAGATACGCAGTATTTT. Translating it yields CSAQQGAADTQYF.

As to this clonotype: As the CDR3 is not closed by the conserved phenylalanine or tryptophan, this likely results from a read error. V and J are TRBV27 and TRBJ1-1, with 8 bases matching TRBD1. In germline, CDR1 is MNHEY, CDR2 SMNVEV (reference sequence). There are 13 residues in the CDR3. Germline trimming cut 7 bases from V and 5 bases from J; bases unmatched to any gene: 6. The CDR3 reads CASNNRGTTEAFL. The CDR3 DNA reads TGTGCCAGCAATAACAGGGGGACGACTGAAGCTTTCCTT.

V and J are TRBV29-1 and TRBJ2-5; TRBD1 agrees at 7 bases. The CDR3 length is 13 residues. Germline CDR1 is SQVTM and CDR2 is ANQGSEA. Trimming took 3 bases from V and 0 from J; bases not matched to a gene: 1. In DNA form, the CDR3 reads TGCAGCGTTGAGGGACAGTACCAAGAGACCCAGTACTTC. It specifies CSVEGQYQETQYF.

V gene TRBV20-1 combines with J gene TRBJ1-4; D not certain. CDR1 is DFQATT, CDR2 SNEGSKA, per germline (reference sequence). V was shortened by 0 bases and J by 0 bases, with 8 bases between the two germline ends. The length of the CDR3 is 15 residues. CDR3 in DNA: TGCAGTGCTAGAGATCTATCGGCAACTAATGAAAAACTGTTTTTT. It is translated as CSARDLSATNEKLFF.

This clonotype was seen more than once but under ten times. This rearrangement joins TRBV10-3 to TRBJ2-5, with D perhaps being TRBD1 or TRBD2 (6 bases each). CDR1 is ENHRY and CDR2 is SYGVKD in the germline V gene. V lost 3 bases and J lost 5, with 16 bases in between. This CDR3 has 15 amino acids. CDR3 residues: CAISEQAGQGETQYF. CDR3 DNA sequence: TGTGCCATCAGTGAACAAGCGGGTCAGGGGGAGACCCAGTACTTC.

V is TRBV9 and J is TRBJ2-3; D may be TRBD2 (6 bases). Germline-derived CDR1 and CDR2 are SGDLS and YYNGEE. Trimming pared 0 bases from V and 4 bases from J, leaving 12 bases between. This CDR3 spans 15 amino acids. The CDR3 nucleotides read TGTGCCAGCAGCGTAGGTTCCGGGAGCCCAGATACGCAGTATTTT. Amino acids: CASSVGSGSPDTQYF.

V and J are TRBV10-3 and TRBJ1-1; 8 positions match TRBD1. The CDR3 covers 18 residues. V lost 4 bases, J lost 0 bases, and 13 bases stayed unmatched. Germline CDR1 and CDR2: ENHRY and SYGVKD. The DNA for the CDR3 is TGTGCCATCAGTGGTCAAGAGGGACAGGTTCCAATGAACACTGAAGCTTTCTTT. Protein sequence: CAISGQEGQVPMNTEAFF.

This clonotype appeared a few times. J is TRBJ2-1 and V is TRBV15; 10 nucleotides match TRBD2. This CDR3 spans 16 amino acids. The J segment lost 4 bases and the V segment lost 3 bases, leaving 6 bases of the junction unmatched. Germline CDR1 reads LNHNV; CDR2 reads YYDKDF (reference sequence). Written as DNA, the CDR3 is TGTGCCACCAGCAGTACCTTAGCGGGGGGATACAATGAGCAGTTCTTC. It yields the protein CATSSTLAGGYNEQFF.

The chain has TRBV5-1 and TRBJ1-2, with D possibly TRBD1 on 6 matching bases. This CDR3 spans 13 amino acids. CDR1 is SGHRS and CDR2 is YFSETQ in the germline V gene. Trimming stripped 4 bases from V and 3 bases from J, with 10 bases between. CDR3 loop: CASSPDSDYGYTF. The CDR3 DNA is TGCGCCAGCAGCCCGGACAGCGACTATGGCTACACCTTC.

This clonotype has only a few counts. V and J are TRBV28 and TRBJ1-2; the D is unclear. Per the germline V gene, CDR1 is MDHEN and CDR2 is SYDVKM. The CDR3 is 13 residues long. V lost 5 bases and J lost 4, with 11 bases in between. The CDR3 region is CASSEPRGYGYTF. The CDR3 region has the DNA TGTGCCAGCAGTGAACCCCGGGGCTATGGCTACACCTTC.

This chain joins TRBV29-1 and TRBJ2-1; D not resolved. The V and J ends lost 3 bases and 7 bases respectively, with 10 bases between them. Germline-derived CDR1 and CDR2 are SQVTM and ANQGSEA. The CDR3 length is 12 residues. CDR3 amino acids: CSVDPASNEQFF. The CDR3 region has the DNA TGCAGCGTTGACCCAGCCTCTAATGAGCAGTTCTTC.

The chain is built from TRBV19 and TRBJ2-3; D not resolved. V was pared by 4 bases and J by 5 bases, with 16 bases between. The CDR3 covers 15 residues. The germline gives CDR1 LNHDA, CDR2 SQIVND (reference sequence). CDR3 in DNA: TGTGCCAGTAGTAAGGTGGGCTTCGCCGAAGATACGCAGTATTTT. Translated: CASSKVGFAEDTQYF. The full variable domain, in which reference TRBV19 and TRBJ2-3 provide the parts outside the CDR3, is DGGITQSPKYLFRKEGQNVTLSCEQNLNHDAMYWYRQDPGQGLRLIYYSQIVNDFQKGDIAEGYSVSREKKESFPLTVTSAQKNPTAFYLCASSKVGFAEDTQYFGPGTRLTVL.

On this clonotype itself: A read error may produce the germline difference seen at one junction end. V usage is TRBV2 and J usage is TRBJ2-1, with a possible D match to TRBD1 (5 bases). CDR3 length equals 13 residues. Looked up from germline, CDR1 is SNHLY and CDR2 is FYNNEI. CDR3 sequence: CASSHTRGYEQSF. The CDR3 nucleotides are TGTGCCAGCAGCCACACAAGGGGCTATGAGCAGTCCTTC.

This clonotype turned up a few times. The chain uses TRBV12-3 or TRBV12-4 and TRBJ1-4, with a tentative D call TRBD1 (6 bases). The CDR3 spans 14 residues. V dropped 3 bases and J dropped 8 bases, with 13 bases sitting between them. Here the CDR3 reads CASSFNPTGEKLFF. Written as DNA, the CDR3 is TGTGCCAGCAGTTTTAACCCCACAGGGGAAAAACTGTTTTTT.

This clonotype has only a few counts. The CDR3 DNA is TGTGCCACGGGGGGAGACGGCACAGATACGCAGTATTTT. It is translated as CATGGDGTDTQYF. The V gene is TRBV10-3, the J gene TRBJ2-3; 7 nucleotides align to TRBD2. CDR1 ENHRY and CDR2 SYGVKD come from the germline V gene. The CDR3 length is 13 residues. J gave up 1 base and V 10 bases, and 5 bases lay outside the gene matches.

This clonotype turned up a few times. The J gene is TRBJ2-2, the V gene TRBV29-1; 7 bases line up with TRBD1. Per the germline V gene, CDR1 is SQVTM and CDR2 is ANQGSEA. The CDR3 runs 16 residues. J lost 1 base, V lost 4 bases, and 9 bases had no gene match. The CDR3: CSVVWGRTGNTGELFF. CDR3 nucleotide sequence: TGCAGCGTTGTATGGGGTAGGACAGGGAACACCGGGGAGCTGTTTTTT.

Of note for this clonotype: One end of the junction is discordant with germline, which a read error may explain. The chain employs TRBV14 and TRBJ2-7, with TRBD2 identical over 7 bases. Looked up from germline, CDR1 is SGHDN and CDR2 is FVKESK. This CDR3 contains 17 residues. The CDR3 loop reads CASSQEYFRGVENEQYF. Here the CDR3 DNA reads TGCGCCAGCAGCCAAGAATACTTTCGGGGGGTGGAGAACGAGCAGTACTTC.

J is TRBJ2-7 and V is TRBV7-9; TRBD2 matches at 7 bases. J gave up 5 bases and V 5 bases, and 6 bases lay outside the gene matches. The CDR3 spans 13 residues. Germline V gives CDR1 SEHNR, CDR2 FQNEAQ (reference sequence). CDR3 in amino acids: CASSPRDYNEQYF. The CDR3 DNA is TGTGCCAGCAGCCCTAGGGACTACAACGAGCAGTACTTC.